Below are 19 T cell receptor beta chains sequenced from a single sample in a study of glioma-infiltrating T cells after dendritic cell vaccination. Profiling relied on immunoSEQ multiplex PCR, and the TCRdb table lists in-frame clones only, not all of them. This table has 95,000 or so clones, approximately 81% appearing once. Here the sequenced sample was blood, taken before dendritic cell vaccination. The receptors shown here come from a human donor with glioblastoma.

This sequence joins TRBV29-1 and TRBJ2-1, with TRBD2 matching over 12 bases. Germline V gives CDR1 SQVTM, CDR2 ANQGSEA. CDR3 length: 15 amino acids. J gave up 4 bases and V 4 bases, and 5 bases lay outside the gene matches. Written as DNA, the CDR3 is TGCAGCGTTGTGACCGGACTAGCGGGGTACAATGAGCAGTTCTTC. This sequence encodes CSVVTGLAGYNEQFF.

DNA for the CDR3: TGCGCCAGCAGCTTGGGGTGGGCCAACTCCTACGAGCAGTACTTC. Protein product: CASSLGWANSYEQYF. The gene calls are TRBV5-1 and TRBJ2-7, with no clear D. CDR1 SGHRS and CDR2 YFSETQ come from the germline V gene. The ends were cut back, 0 bases at V and 0 bases at J, with 10 bases in the middle. The CDR3 length is 15 residues.

The rearrangement joins TRBV7-2 to TRBJ1-3; D gene unclear. CDR1 is SGHTA and CDR2 is FQGNSA in the germline V gene. The CDR3 has 12 residues. V was shortened by 2 bases and J by 3 bases, with 2 bases between the two germline ends. CDR3 sequence (DNA): TGTGCCAGCAGCTTATATGGAAACACCATATATTTT. Translated, it gives CASSLYGNTIYF.

The V call is TRBV6-5, the J call TRBJ2-7; D is ambiguous. The CDR3 loop spans 12 amino acids. Germline V CDR1 and CDR2: MNHEY, SVGAGI. Trimming took off 3 bases at V and 6 bases at J, with 9 bases between the two ends. This CDR3 reads CASSYGSGEQYF. The CDR3 DNA is TGTGCCAGCAGTTATGGTTCAGGCGAGCAGTACTTC.

The chain links TRBV9 to TRBJ2-3, with 9 bases matching TRBD2. CDR3 length: 15 amino acids. Trimming took 3 bases from V and 2 from J; bases not matched to a gene: 4. Germline CDR1 and CDR2: SGDLS and YYNGEE. The CDR3 protein is CASSGGTSLTDTQYF. The CDR3 DNA reads TGTGCCAGCAGCGGGGGGACTAGCCTCACAGATACGCAGTATTTT. Combining the CDR3 with reference TRBV9 and TRBJ2-3 gives the whole variable domain DSGVTQTPKHLITATGQRVTLRCSPRSGDLSVYWYQQSLDQGLQFLIQYYNGEERAKGNILERFSAQQFPDLHSELNLSSLELGDSALYFCASSGGTSLTDTQYFGPGTRLTVL.

This rearrangement joins TRBV5-1 to TRBJ1-6; 7 bases map to TRBD1. V dropped 2 bases and J dropped 7; count of bases not matched to a gene: 6. Per the germline V gene, CDR1 is SGHRS and CDR2 is YFSETQ. The CDR3 has 15 amino acids. The CDR3 protein is CASSFAGTENSPLHF. The CDR3 DNA reads as TGCGCCAGCAGCTTTGCCGGGACAGAAAATTCACCCCTCCACTTT.

The chain couples TRBV5-1 to TRBJ1-2; 11 bases fit TRBD1. There are 16 residues in the CDR3. Germline V gene data show CDR1 as SGHRS and CDR2 as YFSETQ. V shed 0 bases, J shed 2 bases, and the junction held 3 bases outside the gene matches. CDR3 region: CASSLDGTGGNYGYTF. DNA of the CDR3: TGCGCCAGCAGCTTGGATGGGACAGGGGGGAACTATGGCTACACCTTC.

CDR3 sequence: CASSEAGQGALGYTF. The CDR3 DNA reads TGTGCCAGCAGTGAGGCAGGACAGGGGGCTCTTGGCTACACCTTC. The V gene is TRBV2, the J gene TRBJ1-2; TRBD1 aligns across 11 bases. This CDR3 has 15 amino acids. V shed 3 bases and J 7 bases; nucleotides not matched to a gene: 7. CDR1 is SNHLY, CDR2 FYNNEI, per germline.

This chain joins TRBV5-6 and TRBJ1-1, with a weak D call TRBD1 (6 bases). The V end lost 4 bases, the J end lost 11 bases, and 12 bases lay between the germline ends. Germline CDR1 SGHDT, CDR2 YYEEEE. There are 11 residues in the CDR3. The CDR3 DNA reads as TGTGCCAGCAGCGGGGGCCTTGGGGCTTTCTTT. It codes for CASSGGLGAFF.

The V gene is TRBV6-1, the J gene TRBJ2-1; D not certain. Germline V gene data show CDR1 as MNHNS and CDR2 as SASEGT. V was pared by 4 bases and J by 7 bases, with 5 bases between. There are 11 residues in the CDR3. Written as DNA, the CDR3 is TGTGCCAGCAGTGTAACAAATGAGCAGTTCTTC. Protein: CASSVTNEQFF.

V usage is TRBV2 and J usage is TRBJ1-5; D not certain. In germline, CDR1 is SNHLY, CDR2 FYNNEI. V lost 5 bases and J 4 bases, leaving 6 bases between the germline ends. The CDR3 runs 12 residues. Written as DNA, the CDR3 is TGTGCCAGCAGTAACGGTAATCAGCCCCAGCATTTT. It codes for CASSNGNQPQHF.

This sequence joins TRBV5-1 and TRBJ1-4, with D possibly being TRBD1 (5 bases). V lost 4 bases, J lost 1 base, and 14 bases lay in between. The CDR3 is 16 amino acids. In germline, CDR1 is SGHRS, CDR2 YFSETQ. The DNA of the CDR3 is TGCGCCAGCAGCCCAGGGAACAAGATAACTAATGAAAAACTGTTTTTT. It codes for CASSPGNKITNEKLFF.

V gene TRBV11-2 combines with J gene TRBJ1-1, with D possibly matching TRBD1 (6 bases). Germline V gives CDR1 SGHAT, CDR2 FQNNGV. CDR3 length: 14 amino acids. V was pared by 6 bases and J by 13 bases, with 24 bases between. As DNA, the CDR3 is TGTGCCAGCAGTCCCGGGGGGCAGAGGCCAGTAGGTTTCTTT. Amino acid sequence: CASSPGGQRPVGFF.

With regard to this clone: One end of the junction varies from germline; a read error may be responsible. Other nucleotide sequences from this sample produce the same CDR3. The chain links TRBV5-1 to TRBJ1-2, with TRBD1 matching over 11 bases. This CDR3 contains 16 residues. Germline V gene lookup returns CDR1 SGHRS and CDR2 YFSETQ. The CDR3 bases are TGCGCCAGCAGTTTGGACGGACAGGGGGCTGTGAGTGGCTACACCTTC. This sequence encodes CASSLDGQGAVSGYTF. Together with reference TRBV5-1 and TRBJ1-2, the CDR3 gives the full variable domain: KAGVTQTPRYLIKTRGQQVTLSCSPISGHRSVSWYQQTPGQGLQFLFEYFSETQRNKGNFPGRFSGRQFSNSRSEMNVSTLELGDSALYLCASSLDGQGAVSGYTFGSGTRLTVV.

This clone was seen only once. The V and J genes are TRBV6-5 and TRBJ2-2, with D possibly matching TRBD2 (5 bases). Germline V CDR1 and CDR2: MNHEY, SVGAGI. There are 15 residues in the CDR3. V shed 6 bases and J shed 1 base, with 12 bases lying between them. The CDR3 spells CASRPGKLNTGELFF. The CDR3 bases are TGTGCCAGCAGGCCCGGGAAGCTGAACACCGGGGAGCTGTTTTTT.

The chain links TRBV13 to TRBJ1-3; possibly TRBD1 for D (6 bases). CDR1 is PRHDT and CDR2 is FYEKMQ in the germline V gene (reference sequence). Trimming removed 4 bases from V and 0 bases from J, with 16 bases in between. The CDR3 consists of 17 residues. This chain's CDR3 is CASSSYRDTTSGNTIYF. CDR3 bases: TGTGCCAGCAGCTCCTACAGGGATACAACCTCTGGAAACACCATATATTTT.

The chain joins TRBV5-1 to TRBJ1-2; TRBD1 agrees at 10 bases. The ends lost 6 bases at V and 3 bases at J; junction bases unmatched: 5. This CDR3 is 14 amino acids long. CDR1 and CDR2 from the germline V gene are SGHRS and YFSETQ. The CDR3 sequence: CASNRDRGDYGYTF. CDR3 coding DNA: TGCGCCAGCAACCGGGACAGGGGCGACTATGGCTACACCTTC.

The gene calls are TRBV5-4 and TRBJ2-5; 12 bases agree with TRBD2. The trim removed 0 bases at V and 5 bases at J, leaving 2 bases unmatched. The germline gives CDR1 SGHNT, CDR2 YYREEE (reference sequence). The CDR3 consists of 15 residues. DNA of the CDR3: TGTGCCAGCAGCTTGGGACTAGCGGGGGTTGAGACCCAGTACTTC. Translating it yields CASSLGLAGVETQYF. Full variable domain (remainder filled in from reference TRBV5-4 and TRBJ2-5): ETGVTQSPTHLIKTRGQQVTLRCSSQSGHNTVSWYQQALGQGPQFIFQYYREEENGRGNFPPRFSGLQFPNYSSELNVNALELDDSALYLCASSLGLAGVETQYFGPGTRLLVL.

This chain joins TRBV7-7 and TRBJ2-3; 7 bases are shared with TRBD1. Germline V CDR1 and CDR2: SSHAT, FNYEAQ (reference sequence). The CDR3 loop spans 14 amino acids. V lost 9 bases, J lost 1 base, and 7 bases stayed unmatched. The CDR3 nucleotides read TGTGCCAGACCCCGGGACAGAGGCACAGATACGCAGTATTTT. Its protein product is CARPRDRGTDTQYF.